Described below is a single T cell receptor beta chain sequence and its context. Its antigen is not identified. The record originates from a study of T-cell reconstitution after alpha-beta-depleted transplantation in children. Unique molecular identifiers featured in how the TCRbeta library was prepared. TCRdb recomputed calls from the PCR reads with MiXCR, one row per CDR3 protein. In the table there are tens of thousands of distinct CDR3 sequences, roughly 46% of which are singletons. The CDR3 runs 15 residues. Germline values: CDR1 KGHDR, CDR2 SFDVKD. V shed 3 bases, J shed 5 bases, and the junction held 4 bases outside the gene matches. The study's findings and limits: Surviving recipient T cells and thymic progenitors underlay high day-60 TCRbeta diversity in some patients. Several hundred expanded graft clones reportedly were the source of alpha-beta T cells about two months after transplant.

The V gene is TRBV24-1, the J gene TRBJ2-1; 9 nucleotides agree with TRBD2. The origin of this receptor is a male patient younger than 18 who had a stem cell transplant for acute lymphoblastic leukemia, so the T cells may come from the graft donor. The material was PBMCs, mostly from graft donor cells, obtained 360 days after TCRalphabeta/CD19-depleted stem cell transplant. The CDR3 sequence is CATSDSSGRHNEQFF. The DNA for the CDR3 is TGTGCCACCAGTGATAGTAGCGGGAGACACAATGAGCAGTTCTTC.